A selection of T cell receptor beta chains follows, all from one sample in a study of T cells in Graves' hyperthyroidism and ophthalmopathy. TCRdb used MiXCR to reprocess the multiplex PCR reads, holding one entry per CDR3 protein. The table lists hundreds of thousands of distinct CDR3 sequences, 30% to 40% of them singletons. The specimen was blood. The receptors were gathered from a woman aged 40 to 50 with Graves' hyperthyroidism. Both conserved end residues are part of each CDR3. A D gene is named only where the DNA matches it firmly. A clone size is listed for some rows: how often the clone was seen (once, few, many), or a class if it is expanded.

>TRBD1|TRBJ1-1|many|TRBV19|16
TGTGCCAGTAGCACGGGCGGGACAGATCTGAACACTGAAGCTTTCTTT
CASSTGGTDLNTEAFF
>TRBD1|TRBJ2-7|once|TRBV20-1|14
TGCAGTGCCCGAGGACAGGGTTTTGAGTACGAGCAGTACTTC
CSARGQGFEYEQYF
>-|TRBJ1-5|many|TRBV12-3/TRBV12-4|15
TGTGCCAGCACTCCCACAGGGTTGAGGGGTCAGCCCCAGCATTTT
CASTPTGLRGQPQHF
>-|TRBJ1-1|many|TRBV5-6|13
TGTGCCAGCAGCCCCGGGACGTCCTCACTCGCTTTCTTT
CASSPGTSSLAFF
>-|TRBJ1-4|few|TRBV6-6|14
TGTGCCAGCAGCCCCGTCGGGGGGAGTGAAAAACTGTTTTTT
CASSPVGGSEKLFF
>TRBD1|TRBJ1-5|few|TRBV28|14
TGTGCCAGCAGTTCGTCGACAGGGGACCAGCCCCAGCATTTT
CASSSSTGDQPQHF
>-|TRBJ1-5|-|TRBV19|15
TGTGCCAGTAGTATGCAGGGTTCTCTTGAGTGGCCCCAGCATTTT
CASSMQGSLEWPQHF
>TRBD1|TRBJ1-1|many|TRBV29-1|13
TGCAGCGTTAATCGAGGGACAGGGGAGAGAGCTTTCTTT
CSVNRGTGERAFF
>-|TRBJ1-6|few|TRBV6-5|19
TGTGCCAGCGGCCGTCAGTCCGTGGTCCAAGGACGTAGCAATTCACCCCTCCACTTT
CASGRQSVVQGRSNSPLHF
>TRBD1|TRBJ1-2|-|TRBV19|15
TGTGCCAGTAGTGACCCCAGGGGGTTTTCCTATGGCTACACCTTC
CASSDPRGFSYGYTF
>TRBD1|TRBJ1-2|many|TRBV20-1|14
TGCAGTGCTGGAGACAGGGGCACGGCGTATGGCTACACCTTC
CSAGDRGTAYGYTF
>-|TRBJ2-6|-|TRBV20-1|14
TGCAGTGCTATAACGGGGGCTAGGGCCAACGTCCTGACTTTC
CSAITGARANVLTF
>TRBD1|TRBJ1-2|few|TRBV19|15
TGTGCCAGTAGGGAACAGGGGGCGCCCCGGTATGGCTACACCTTC
CASREQGAPRYGYTF
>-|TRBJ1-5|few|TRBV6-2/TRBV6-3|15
TGTGCCAGCAGCCTAACGCCGACAGGCCCTCAGCCCCAGCATTTT
CASSLTPTGPQPQHF
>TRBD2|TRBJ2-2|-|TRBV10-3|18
TGTGCCAGCAGCGTAGAACCGGGACTAGCGGGGGGGCTGGGGGAGCTGTTTTTT
CASSVEPGLAGGLGELFF
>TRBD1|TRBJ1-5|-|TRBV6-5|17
TGTGCCAGCAGTTCCGACCCGACAGGGGGTGTAAATCAGCCCCAGCATTTT
CASSSDPTGGVNQPQHF
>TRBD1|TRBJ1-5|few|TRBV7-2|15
TGCGCCAGCAGCTTATCAGACAGGGGTGATCAGCCCCAGCATTTT
CASSLSDRGDQPQHF
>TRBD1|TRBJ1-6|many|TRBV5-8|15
TGTGCCAGCAGCTTATCCCGGGACAGGGATTCACCCCTCCACTTT
CASSLSRDRDSPLHF
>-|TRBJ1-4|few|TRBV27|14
TGTGCCAGCAGTGTTATGCCCAACAATGAAAAACTGTTTTTT
CASSVMPNNEKLFF
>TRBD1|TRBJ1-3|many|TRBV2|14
TGTGCCAGCAGCGGGACAGGGTATGGAAACACCATATATTTT
CASSGTGYGNTIYF
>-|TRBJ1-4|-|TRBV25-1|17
TGTGCCAGCAGTCCCATGCCCTACAAAACAACTAATGAAAAACTGTTTTTT
CASSPMPYKTTNEKLFF
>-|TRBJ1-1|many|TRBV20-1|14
TGCAGTGCCCAATGGGGCAGGGCTGATGATGAAGCTTTCTTT
CSAQWGRADDEAFF
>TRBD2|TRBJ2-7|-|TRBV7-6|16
TGTGCCAGCAGCTTAGGAGCGGGAGAGATCACCGGGGAGCAGTACTTC
CASSLGAGEITGEQYF
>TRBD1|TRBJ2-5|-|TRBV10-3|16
TGTGCCACCAGTGATTCCGGCCTACAGGGGTCAGAGACCCAGTACTTC
CATSDSGLQGSETQYF
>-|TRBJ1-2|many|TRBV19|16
TGTGCCAGTAGTATAGATCGCGGCAGCTTGAACTATGGCTACACCTTC
CASSIDRGSLNYGYTF
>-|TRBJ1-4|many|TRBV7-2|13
TGTGCCAGCAGCTTAGGGCAGCAGGAAAAACTGTTTTTT
CASSLGQQEKLFF
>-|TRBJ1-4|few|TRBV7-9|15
TGTGCCAGCAGCTTAGAAGGGGCTTGGGACGAAAAACTGTTTTTT
CASSLEGAWDEKLFF
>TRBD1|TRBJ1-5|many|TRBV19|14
TGTGCCAGTAGTACCACTACAGGGGATCAGCCCCAGCATTTT
CASSTTTGDQPQHF
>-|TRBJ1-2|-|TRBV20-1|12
TGCAGTGCGCCACAGACTAACTATGGCTACACCTTC
CSAPQTNYGYTF
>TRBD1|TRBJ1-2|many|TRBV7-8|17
TGTGCCAGCAGCTTAGAACCGGGGACAGCGAGACCCTATGGCTACACCTTC
CASSLEPGTARPYGYTF
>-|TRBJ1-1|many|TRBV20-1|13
TGCAGTGCTTCGCAGGGGACGGACACTGAAGCTTTCTTT
CSASQGTDTEAFF
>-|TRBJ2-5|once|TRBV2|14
TGTGCCAGCAGCGCCTCCCAGCCCCCAGAGACCCAGTACTTC
CASSASQPPETQYF
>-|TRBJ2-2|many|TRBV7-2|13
TGTGCCAGCAGCCCTAGACAGGCCGGGGAGCTGTTTTTT
CASSPRQAGELFF
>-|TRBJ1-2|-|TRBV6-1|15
TGTGCCAGCAGTGATCACATCAGGGGTAGCTATGGCTACACCTTC
CASSDHIRGSYGYTF
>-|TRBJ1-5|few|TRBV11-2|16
TGCGCCAGCAGCCAGAAGGCAGGGGTAAGGAATCAGCCCCAGCATTTT
CASSQKAGVRNQPQHF
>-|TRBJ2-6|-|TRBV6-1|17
TGTGCCAGCAGTAAGGACAGTGGGGTCTCTGGGGCCAACGTCCTGACTTTC
CASSKDSGVSGANVLTF
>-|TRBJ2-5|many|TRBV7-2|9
TGTGCCAGCAACGTCGGCCAGTACTTC
CASNVGQYF
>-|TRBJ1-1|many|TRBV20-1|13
TGCAGTGCTCCCAAAGCCGCCGGCACTGAAGCTTTCTTT
CSAPKAAGTEAFF
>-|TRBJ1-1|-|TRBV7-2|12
TGTGCCAGCAGCATACGACAGACTGAAGCTTTCTTT
CASSIRQTEAFF
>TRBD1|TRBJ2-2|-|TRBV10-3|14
TGTGCCATCAGGGAGGAGGACAGGGACGGGGAGCTGTTTTTT
CAIREEDRDGELFF
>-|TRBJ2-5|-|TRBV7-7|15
TGTGCTAGACCATACATGTACGGGGACCAAGAGACCCAGTACTTC
CARPYMYGDQETQYF
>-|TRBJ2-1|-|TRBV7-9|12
TGTGCCAGCAGCTTAGTCCTAAATGAGCAGTTCTTC
CASSLVLNEQFF
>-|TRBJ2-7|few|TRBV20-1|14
TGCAGTGCTCACCAGAACGGTGTTAACTACGAGCAGTACTTC
CSAHQNGVNYEQYF
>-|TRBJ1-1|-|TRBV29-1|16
TGCAGCGTTGCCCCCCTTTCTAAGACTCTGAACACTGAAGCTTTCTTT
CSVAPLSKTLNTEAFF
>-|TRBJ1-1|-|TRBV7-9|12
TGTGCCAGCAGTAGGGACATTGAGAAAGCTTTCTTT
CASSRDIEKAFF
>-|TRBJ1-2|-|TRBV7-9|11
TGTGCCAGCGACAAGGGCGATCGGTACACCTTC
CASDKGDRYTF
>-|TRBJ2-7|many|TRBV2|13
TGTGCCAGCTGCTTGAGGGTATTCTACGAGCAGTACTTC
CASCLRVFYEQYF
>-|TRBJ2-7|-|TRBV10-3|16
TGTGCCAGCAGTTACCGTGGGCCCTCTCTACCGTTCGAGCAGTACTTC
CASSYRGPSLPFEQYF